This T cell receptor beta chain was profiled in a study of post-analysis software for immune sequencing data. Whole-study context: Progressive-relapsing, secondary progressive and relapsing-remitting multiple sclerosis were among the disease courses included. Study findings and constraints: Significantly lower normalized Chao1 diversity was found in patients with multiple sclerosis relative to controls. The study found TRBV5-6, TRBV5-1 and TRBV20-1 among five TRBV segments more frequent in patients than controls. Samples sharing a preparation batch grouped tightly together when assessed by F measure.

Presence of unique molecular identifiers characterized the TCR beta cDNA libraries. There were roughly 0.95 to 11 million T cells, and 480,000 or so cDNA molecules came from them. TCRdb re-called the PCR reads with MiXCR, one entry per CDR3 protein. This table has about 430,000 distinct CDR3 sequences, approximately 38% appearing once. This clonotype was seen more than once but under ten times. Its antigen is still unknown. A read error may account for a junction end that differs from germline. CDR1 and CDR2 (germline): MNHEY, SVGAGI. The CDR3 length is 13 residues. V usage is TRBV6-5 and J usage is TRBJ2-7; D gene uncertain. Material for sequencing was blood. The sequence came from a girl aged 2 to 9 with multiple sclerosis. DNA for the CDR3: TGTGCCGGCAGTTACCTTTTAGGCAACGAGCAGTACTTC. This translates into CAGSYLLGNEQYF.